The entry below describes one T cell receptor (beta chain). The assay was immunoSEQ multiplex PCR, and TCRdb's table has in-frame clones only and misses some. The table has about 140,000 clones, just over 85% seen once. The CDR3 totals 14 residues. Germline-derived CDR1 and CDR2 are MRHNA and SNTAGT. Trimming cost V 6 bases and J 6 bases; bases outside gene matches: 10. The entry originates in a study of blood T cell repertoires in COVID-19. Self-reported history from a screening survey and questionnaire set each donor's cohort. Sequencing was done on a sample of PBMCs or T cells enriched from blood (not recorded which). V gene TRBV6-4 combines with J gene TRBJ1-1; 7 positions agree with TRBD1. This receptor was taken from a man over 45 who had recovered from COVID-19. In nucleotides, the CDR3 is TGTGCCAGCAGATTAAGACAGGGAAGAGCTGAAGCTTTCTTT. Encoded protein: CASRLRQGRAEAFF.